This TCR beta chain was recorded in a study of cytomegalovirus exposure and HLA in healthy donors. Regarding the study as a whole: In vitro checks showed that a few CMV-associated chains really do target CMV antigens.

The CDR3 spans 17 residues. On this clone itself: Its antigen is not known.

A multiplex PCR was run with 60 Vbeta primers and 13 Jbeta primers. Profiled with immunoSEQ multiplex PCR; TCRdb holds only in-frame clones, not every one. The sample yields about 170,000 clones, approximately 75% seen once. The clonotype comes from a girl between 10 and 17 years old in good health and CMV-seronegative. Sequenced: PBMCs. The chain has TRBV21-1 and TRBJ2-7; the table's TRBD1 call for D was not verified on the DNA. TRBV21-1 is a pseudogene. CDR3 DNA: TGTGCCAGCAAGGGACAGGGTAACAACTCAAGCTCCTACGAGCAGTACTTC. Translation: CASKGQGNNSSSYEQYF.